The 23 T cell receptor beta chains listed next were all sequenced from one sample in a study of shared clonotypes between healthy human individuals. Naive CD8 cells comprised CD45RO-negative, CCR7-positively selected cells, excluding terminally differentiated effector memory CD45RA+ cells. The repertoire was sequenced with immunoSEQ multiplex PCR; TCRdb's copy has only in-frame clones and lacks some. The sample lists hundreds of thousands of clones; 90% to 98% were seen once. The source material was naive CD8+ T cells sorted from blood. Receptor source: a young man in good health.

To note about this clone: Other DNA sequences in the sample encode the same CDR3. V gene TRBV6-5 combines with J gene TRBJ2-7; perhaps TRBD2 as D (6 bases). The ends were cut back, 2 bases at V and 1 base at J, with 6 bases in the middle. Germline V lookup: CDR1 MNHEY, CDR2 SVGAGI. CDR3 length: 13 residues. The CDR3 DNA reads as TGTGCCAGCAGTTACGGAGGGTCCTACGAGCAGTACTTC. This sequence encodes CASSYGGSYEQYF.

The rearrangement joins TRBV7-6 to TRBJ2-7; TRBD1 matches 7 bases. V gave up 5 bases and J gave up 2 bases; unmatched junction bases: 3. Per the germline V gene, CDR1 is SGHVS and CDR2 is FNYEAQ. This CDR3 is built from 13 residues. The DNA for the CDR3 is TGTGCCAGCAGCAAGGACAGGACCTACGAGCAGTACTTC. This codes for CASSKDRTYEQYF.

CDR3 bases: TGTGCCACCGGGGTTTTTAAGACCGGGGGGAATCAGCCCCAGCATTTT. The encoded protein is CATGVFKTGGNQPQHF. The genes are TRBV15 and TRBJ1-5; a possible D gene is TRBD1 (5 bases). Germline CDR1 is LNHNV and CDR2 is YYDKDF (reference sequence). Trimming removed 8 bases from V and 4 bases from J, with 21 bases in between. CDR3 length: 16 residues.

This chain connects TRBV29-1 to TRBJ2-1; 13 nucleotides line up with TRBD2. The ends lost 5 bases at V and 8 bases at J; junction bases unmatched: 3. This CDR3 comprises 13 residues. Germline CDR1 reads SQVTM; CDR2 reads ANQGSEA. In DNA form, the CDR3 reads TGCAGCGTTACTAGCGGGAGGGCCTATGAGCAGTTCTTC. It codes for CSVTSGRAYEQFF.

V gene TRBV7-9 combines with J gene TRBJ2-3, with D uncertain. V was pared by 5 bases and J by 6 bases, with 15 bases between. The CDR3 runs to 14 residues. CDR1 is SEHNR, CDR2 FQNEAQ, per germline (reference sequence). The CDR3 DNA reads as TGTGCCAGCAGCCACCCTTTAAGCCCCGATACGCAGTATTTT. It codes for CASSHPLSPDTQYF.

The chain has TRBV4-1 and TRBJ2-2, with 9 bases identical to TRBD1. Unmatched junction bases numbered 2, after V lost 3 bases and J lost 3 bases. Germline CDR1 and CDR2: MGHRA and YSYEKL. The CDR3 spans 15 residues. CDR3 in DNA: TGCGCCAGCAGCCAGGACAGGGGTGACACCGGGGAGCTGTTTTTT. Its protein product is CASSQDRGDTGELFF.

The rearrangement joins TRBV14 to TRBJ1-1, with D uncertain. Per germline, CDR1 SGHDN and CDR2 FVKESK. V shed 1 base and J shed 5 bases, with 8 bases lying between them. The CDR3 extends over 13 amino acids. The CDR3 here is CASSQVQGTEAFF. The CDR3 DNA sequence: TGTGCCAGCAGCCAAGTACAAGGAACTGAAGCTTTCTTT.

The chain links TRBV6-1 to TRBJ2-7; possible D gene TRBD1, 5 bases. The V end was cut by 2 bases, the J end by 6 bases, with 14 bases between. Germline CDR1 is MNHNS and CDR2 is SASEGT. The CDR3 consists of 14 residues. CDR3 sequence (DNA): TGTGCCAGCAGTGAATCGGCAGGGTTGGTCGAGCAGTACTTC. Its translation: CASSESAGLVEQYF.

As to this clone: The same CDR3 is also encoded by other DNA sequences in this sample. V gene TRBV7-9 combines with J gene TRBJ2-7; no clear D gene. Germline-derived CDR1 and CDR2 are SEHNR and FQNEAQ (reference sequence). The CDR3 sequence is 12 residues long. Trimming left V 1 base short and J 2 bases short, with 3 bases between. Here the CDR3 DNA reads TGTGCCAGCAGCTTAGACCCCTACGAGCAGTACTTC. It yields the protein CASSLDPYEQYF.

The DNA of the CDR3 is TGTGCCAGCCTCGGACAGGCTAGCTCCTACGAGCAGTACTTC. Its translation is CASLGQASSYEQYF. This rearrangement joins TRBV28 to TRBJ2-7, with 7 bases fitting TRBD1. Germline values: CDR1 MDHEN, CDR2 SYDVKM. With 8 bases clipped from V and 0 bases from J, the junction kept 7 bases outside the gene matches. This CDR3 has 14 residues.

The chain joins TRBV9 to TRBJ2-5; D not certain. CDR3 size: 14 residues. Looked up from germline, CDR1 is SGDLS and CDR2 is YYNGEE. The V end lost 3 bases, the J end lost 0 bases, and 9 bases lay between the germline ends. CDR3 protein: CASSGTTYQETQYF. Here the CDR3 DNA reads TGTGCCAGCAGCGGTACAACGTACCAAGAGACCCAGTACTTC.

This CDR3 is CASSAHRGQETQYF. The CDR3 DNA reads as TGTGCCAGCAGTGCGCACAGGGGGCAAGAGACCCAGTACTTC. The J gene is TRBJ2-5, the V gene TRBV6-1; 8 bases match TRBD1. Per the germline V gene, CDR1 is MNHNS and CDR2 is SASEGT. Trimming at V came to 4 bases and at J to 2 bases, leaving 3 bases not matched to a gene. There are 14 residues in the CDR3.

The chain links TRBV7-9 to TRBJ2-2, with no clear D. Germline assignment: CDR1 SEHNR and CDR2 FQNEAQ (reference sequence). V was pared by 5 bases and J by 0 bases, with 7 bases between. The CDR3 loop spans 14 amino acids. CDR3 protein: CASSQQTNTGELFF. CDR3 DNA sequence: TGTGCCAGCAGCCAACAGACGAACACCGGGGAGCTGTTTTTT.

This clone has just one count. The chain combines TRBV19 with TRBJ1-5; D is undetermined. V dropped 3 bases and J dropped 5 bases, with 11 bases sitting between them. Germline CDR1 LNHDA, CDR2 SQIVND (reference sequence). The length of the CDR3 is 14 residues. The CDR3 DNA is TGTGCCAGTAGTATTTACGAGTTCGATCAGCCCCAGCATTTT. It specifies CASSIYEFDQPQHF.

This CDR3 reads CASSPDSSNYGYTF. Here the CDR3 DNA reads TGCGCCAGCAGCCCAGACAGCTCTAACTATGGCTACACCTTC. This sequence joins TRBV4-3 and TRBJ1-2; the D gene is possibly TRBD1 (5 bases). Trimming left V 4 bases short and J 0 bases short, with 9 bases between. CDR3 length: 14 amino acids. CDR1 LGHNA and CDR2 YSLEER come from the germline V gene.

This rearrangement joins TRBV29-1 to TRBJ2-1; TRBD1 matches at 7 bases. Germline CDR1 reads SQVTM; CDR2 reads ANQGSEA. The CDR3 sequence is 12 residues long. V shed 6 bases, J shed 8 bases, and the junction held 7 bases outside the gene matches. CDR3 residues: CSVIQGLDEQFF. CDR3 bases: TGCAGCGTAATACAGGGGCTGGATGAGCAGTTCTTC.

The chain combines TRBV5-1 with TRBJ2-7, with 13 bases fitting TRBD2. V shed 4 bases and J 1 base; nucleotides not matched to a gene: 5. The V gene's germline CDR1 is SGHRS and CDR2 YFSETQ. There are 16 residues in the CDR3. CDR3 sequence: CASSRTSGRGSYEQYF. The CDR3 bases are TGCGCCAGCAGCCGGACTAGCGGGAGAGGGTCCTACGAGCAGTACTTC.

The rearrangement links TRBV29-1 to TRBJ2-1, with unresolved D. Germline V lookup: CDR1 SQVTM, CDR2 ANQGSEA. Trimming shortened V by 4 bases and J by 4 bases, and 11 bases separated the two germline ends. CDR3 length equals 13 residues. CDR3 loop: CSVVIWTYNEQFF. The DNA of the CDR3 is TGCAGCGTTGTAATTTGGACGTACAATGAGCAGTTCTTC.

This sequence joins TRBV6-1 and TRBJ2-5; D possibly matches TRBD1 or TRBD2 (5 bases each). Per the germline V gene, CDR1 is MNHNS and CDR2 is SASEGT. This CDR3 is built from 14 residues. V was shortened by 4 bases and J by 1 base, with 10 bases between the two germline ends. Written as DNA, the CDR3 is TGTGCCAGCAGTGGGTCAGGGACCCAAGAGACCCAGTACTTC. It translates to CASSGSGTQETQYF.

Points on this clone: The sample holds other DNA sequences that translate to the same CDR3. CDR3: CASSRQGGEAFF. The CDR3 nucleotides are TGTGCCAGCAGCCGACAGGGGGGTGAAGCTTTCTTT. This rearrangement joins TRBV7-9 to TRBJ1-1; 9 bases match TRBD1. The CDR3 is made up of 12 amino acids. With V trimmed by 5 bases and J by 7 bases, 2 bases remained unmatched. Per the germline V gene, CDR1 is SEHNR and CDR2 is FQNEAQ (reference sequence).

This chain joins TRBV9 and TRBJ2-5; 11 nucleotides match TRBD2. Germline CDR1 reads SGDLS; CDR2 reads YYNGEE. V trimming: 7 bases; J trimming: 5 bases; junction bases outside the gene matches: 19. CDR3 length equals 18 residues. The CDR3 nucleotides are TGTGCCAGCCCACGGGGCTTCCATAGCGGGAGGGCCGGTGAGACCCAGTACTTC. This translates into CASPRGFHSGRAGETQYF.

The CDR3 region is CASSPPTGRGGYTF. CDR3 DNA sequence: TGTGCCAGCTCACCACCGACAGGGCGGGGTGGCTACACCTTC. The chain is built from TRBV18 and TRBJ1-2, with 7 positions matching TRBD1. The CDR3 is 14 amino acids. V was pared by 0 bases and J by 7 bases, with 5 bases of the junction left unmatched. Germline lookup yields CDR1 KGHSH and CDR2 LQKENI.

The chain couples TRBV27 to TRBJ2-1; D unclear. CDR3 size: 15 residues. Trimming left V 7 bases short and J 2 bases short, with 15 bases between. CDR1 MNHEY and CDR2 SMNVEV come from the germline V gene (reference sequence). The CDR3 sequence: CASTEHLGTYNEQFF. CDR3 in DNA: TGTGCCAGCACCGAACACCTGGGAACCTACAATGAGCAGTTCTTC.